These 24 T cell receptor beta chains came from one sample sequenced in a study of OX40 agonist ivuxolimab in advanced cancers. The repertoire was sequenced with immunoSEQ multiplex PCR; TCRdb's copy has only in-frame clones and lacks some. This sample yields about 48,000 clones, of which about 85% are seen a single time; roughly 9.9% belongs to the top ten. The sequencing used CD4+ or CD8+ T cells sorted from blood, collected in a trial of the OX40 agonist ivuxolimab. The receptors originated from an adult with an advanced solid tumor such as melanoma, head and neck, liver or kidney cancer.

The genes are TRBV7-2 and TRBJ1-5, with 8 nucleotides matching TRBD1. The CDR3 contains 14 residues. Unmatched junction bases numbered 2, after V lost 1 base and J lost 6 bases. The germline V gene has CDR1 SGHTA and CDR2 FQGNSA. CDR3 bases: TGTGCCAGCAGCTTAGACAGGGGGGTTCAGCCCCAGCATTTT. As protein: CASSLDRGVQPQHF.

The chain uses TRBV7-3 and TRBJ2-7; TRBD2 aligns across 13 bases. The junction had 7 bases not matched to a gene; V was cut back by 5 bases and J by 3 bases. This CDR3 is 16 amino acids long. Germline loops: CDR1 SGHTA, CDR2 FQGTGA. In DNA, the CDR3 is TGTGCCAGCAGCCCGAGGACTAGCGGGAGTATCTACGAGCAGTACTTC. Encoded protein: CASSPRTSGSIYEQYF.

This chain links TRBV6-1 with TRBJ2-1; 10 bases line up with TRBD2. CDR1 and CDR2 from the germline V gene are MNHNS and SASEGT. The CDR3 runs to 13 residues. Trimming cost V 2 bases and J 14 bases; bases outside gene matches: 6. CDR3: CASSESSGRVEFF. The CDR3 bases are TGTGCCAGCAGTGAATCTAGCGGGAGAGTTGAGTTCTTC.

V gene TRBV15 combines with J gene TRBJ2-1; 7 bases map to TRBD2. CDR3 length: 13 amino acids. Per the germline V gene, CDR1 is LNHNV and CDR2 is YYDKDF (reference sequence). Losses at the gene ends were 0 bases for V and 12 bases for J; bases not matched to a gene: 5. The chain's CDR3 is CATSRDGGEGQFF. The DNA of the CDR3 is TGTGCCACCAGCAGAGATGGGGGGGAGGGGCAGTTCTTC.

This chain links TRBV7-6 with TRBJ1-4; 11 nucleotides line up with TRBD1. The trim removed 5 bases at V and 4 bases at J, leaving 6 bases unmatched. In germline, CDR1 is SGHVS, CDR2 FNYEAQ. The CDR3 runs 16 residues. The CDR3 is CASSPGQGGVNEKLFF. Written as DNA, the CDR3 is TGTGCCAGCAGCCCGGGACAGGGGGGGGTTAATGAAAAACTGTTTTTT. The full variable domain, rest sourced from reference TRBV7-6 and TRBJ1-4, is GAGVSQSPRYKVTKRGQDVALRCDPISGHVSLYWYRQALGQGPEFLTYFNYEAQQDKSGLPNDRFSAERPEGSISTLTIQRTEQRDSAMYRCASSPGQGGVNEKLFFGSGTQLSVL.

The rearrangement links TRBV6-5 to TRBJ2-3; D is perhaps TRBD1 or TRBD2 (5 bases each). Trimming took off 0 bases at V and 3 bases at J, with 10 bases between the two ends. The CDR3 totals 15 residues. In germline, CDR1 is MNHEY, CDR2 SVGAGI. The CDR3 sequence is CASSYSNEGTDTQYF. In DNA, the CDR3 is TGTGCCAGCAGTTACTCGAATGAGGGGACAGATACGCAGTATTTT.

CDR3 amino acids: CASNERGSEAFF. Written as DNA, the CDR3 is TGTGCCAGCAACGAAAGGGGGTCGGAAGCTTTCTTT. This chain links TRBV6-5 with TRBJ1-1; D is possibly TRBD1 (6 bases). The germline V and J ends were trimmed by 7 bases and 8 bases, with 14 bases remaining between them. CDR1 and CDR2 from the germline V gene are MNHEY and SVGAGI. The CDR3 length is 12 residues.

The genes are TRBV5-1 and TRBJ2-5; D is ambiguous. The DNA end is more similar to TRBJ2-7, so the J call may be wrong. Germline-derived CDR1 and CDR2 are SGHRS and YFSETQ. CDR3 length: 13 amino acids. The CDR3 spells CASSLTAKREQYF. The CDR3 DNA is TGCGCCAGCAGCTTGACGGCAAAGCGCGAGCAGTACTTC.

By proportion, this clone is medium-sized. This specimen includes other DNA sequences encoding the same CDR3. The genes are TRBV4-2 and TRBJ1-4; D not certain. This CDR3 has 14 amino acids. The germline V gene has CDR1 LGHNA and CDR2 YNFKEQ. Trimming cost V 4 bases and J 3 bases, with 9 bases left between them. The CDR3 DNA reads TGTGCCAGCAGCCCTGGAACCGCTAATGAAAAACTGTTTTTT. It specifies CASSPGTANEKLFF.

CDR3: CASSEGASGNEQFF. In DNA, the CDR3 is TGTGCCAGCAGTGAAGGAGCTTCGGGCAATGAGCAGTTCTTC. The chain uses TRBV25-1 and TRBJ2-1, with unresolved D. V gave up 2 bases and J gave up 6 bases, with 11 bases separating them. Germline CDR1 is MGHDK and CDR2 is SYGVNS. This CDR3 comprises 14 residues.

There are a few counts of this clone. This rearrangement joins TRBV28 to TRBJ1-2; D call uncertain. The CDR3 sequence is 13 residues long. V lost 2 bases and J 4 bases, leaving 8 bases between the germline ends. The germline CDR1 and CDR2 sequences are MDHEN and SYDVKM. For the CDR3, the DNA is TGTGCCAGCAGTTTAGGGGAATTCTATGGCTACACCTTC. Its protein is CASSLGEFYGYTF.

This clone was detected once. The chain has TRBV27 and TRBJ2-1; D is uncertain. V was trimmed by 7 bases and J by 0 bases, leaving 13 bases between them. This CDR3 has 15 residues. The germline V gene has CDR1 MNHEY and CDR2 SMNVEV (reference sequence). This CDR3 reads CASTMRVGSYNEQFF. CDR3 DNA sequence: TGTGCCAGCACCATGAGAGTCGGCTCCTACAATGAGCAGTTCTTC.

This clone was recorded only once. The chain couples TRBV29-1 to TRBJ2-2, with D perhaps TRBD2 (6 bases). The CDR3 length is 13 residues. Germline V gene lookup returns CDR1 SQVTM and CDR2 ANQGSEA. The V and J ends lost 7 bases and 7 bases respectively, with 16 bases between them. CDR3 in DNA: TGCAGCGGTCGAGGAGGGCCGTTCGGGGAGCTGTTTTTT. This gives the protein CSGRGGPFGELFF.

The rearrangement uses TRBV6-1 and TRBJ2-5; D may be TRBD1 (6 bases). Looked up from germline, CDR1 is MNHNS and CDR2 is SASEGT. The CDR3 is 15 residues long. Trimming removed 3 bases from V and 2 bases from J, with 13 bases in between. CDR3 in DNA: TGTGCCAGCAGTGATTCAGACAGGAGACAAGAGACCCAGTACTTC. It codes for CASSDSDRRQETQYF.

The J gene is TRBJ2-6, the V gene TRBV4-1; 10 nucleotides match TRBD1. The germline CDR1 and CDR2 sequences are MGHRA and YSYEKL. The CDR3 is made up of 18 amino acids. J lost 0 bases, V lost 1 base, and 3 bases had no gene match. CDR3 sequence (DNA): TGCGCCAGCAGCCAAGTCGGGACAGGGGCCTCTGGGGCCAACGTCCTGACTTTC. This sequence encodes CASSQVGTGASGANVLTF.

The V gene is TRBV15, the J gene TRBJ2-7; D remains ambiguous. V was cut by 0 bases and J by 4 bases, with 7 bases left in between. Germline CDR1 is LNHNV and CDR2 is YYDKDF (reference sequence). The CDR3 extends over 13 amino acids. The DNA of the CDR3 is TGTGCCACCAGCAGAGAGGGGTTTTACGAGCAGTACTTC. Translation gives CATSREGFYEQYF.

The gene calls are TRBV5-8 and TRBJ2-1; D is possibly TRBD1 (7 bases). V lost 0 bases and J 13 bases, leaving 14 bases between the germline ends. CDR3 length: 13 amino acids. CDR1 and CDR2 (germline): SGHTS, YDEGEE. The CDR3 DNA reads TGTGCCAGCAGCTTGGCTGACAGGGAGGACCAGTTCTTC. This sequence encodes CASSLADREDQFF.

The chain combines TRBV4-1 with TRBJ2-4; TRBD1 is a possible D gene (5 bases). CDR3 length: 16 amino acids. Germline-derived CDR1 and CDR2 are MGHRA and YSYEKL. V dropped 1 base and J dropped 1 base, with 11 bases sitting between them. CDR3 bases: TGCGCCAGCAGCCAAGCCAGGGTGGGGGCCAAAAACATTCAGTACTTC. As protein: CASSQARVGAKNIQYF.

This chain connects TRBV11-1 to TRBJ1-5; TRBD1 agrees at 7 bases. V lost 9 bases to trimming and J lost 3 bases; unmatched junction nucleotides: 5. CDR1 is SGHAT and CDR2 is FQDESV in the germline V gene (reference sequence). This CDR3 has 13 residues. The CDR3 DNA follows: TGTGCCAGTGCAGGGGGATCCAATCAGCCCCAGCATTTT. Protein product: CASAGGSNQPQHF.

This chain uses TRBV9 with TRBJ1-3; 8 bases are shared with TRBD1. Germline V CDR1 and CDR2: SGDLS, YYNGEE. Trimming removed 4 bases from V and 2 bases from J; junction bases left unmatched: 8. This CDR3 is 16 amino acids long. The DNA for the CDR3 is TGTGCCAGCAGCTACGGACAGGGAACCCCTGGAAACACCATATATTTT. This codes for CASSYGQGTPGNTIYF. Variable domain in full (rest from reference TRBV9 and TRBJ1-3): DSGVTQTPKHLITATGQRVTLRCSPRSGDLSVYWYQQSLDQGLQFLIQYYNGEERAKGNILERFSAQQFPDLHSELNLSSLELGDSALYFCASSYGQGTPGNTIYFGEGSWLTVV.

The rearrangement uses TRBV27 and TRBJ1-4, with D hard to call. The CDR3 extends over 12 amino acids. Per the germline V gene, CDR1 is MNHEY and CDR2 is SMNVEV (reference sequence). V lost 5 bases and J 10 bases, leaving 11 bases between the germline ends. The CDR3 protein is CASSRTRGKLFF. DNA for the CDR3: TGTGCCAGCAGTCGGACTCGGGGAAAACTGTTTTTT.

The chain recombines TRBV9 with TRBJ2-1; 7 bases align to TRBD2. Germline assignment: CDR1 SGDLS and CDR2 YYNGEE. The CDR3 is made up of 15 amino acids. V lost 3 bases, J lost 0 bases, and 3 bases stayed unmatched. The CDR3 nucleotides are TGTGCCAGCAGCGAGCGGGATAGCTCCTACAATGAGCAGTTCTTC. Its translation: CASSERDSSYNEQFF.

This chain uses TRBV21-1 with TRBJ1-5; the table's D call of TRBD1 was not tested on the DNA. TRBV21-1 is a documented pseudogene. CDR3 size: 16 residues. This chain's CDR3 is CASSGRTAWNNQPQHF. The CDR3 DNA reads as TGTGCCAGCAGCGGACGGACAGCCTGGAACAATCAGCCCCAGCATTTT.

The chain links TRBV19 to TRBJ2-5; D gene ambiguous. The J call may be mistaken, given a closer DNA end match to TRBJ2-7. This CDR3 spans 15 amino acids. Germline V lookup: CDR1 LNHDA, CDR2 SQIVND (reference sequence). This CDR3 is CASSLGVLNPYEQYF. CDR3 nucleotide sequence: TGTGCCAGTAGTTTGGGTGTCTTGAACCCCTACGAGCAGTACTTC.